This T cell receptor beta chain was sequenced during a study of T cell changes during pregnancy in multiple sclerosis. Profiled with immunoSEQ multiplex PCR; TCRdb holds only in-frame clones, not every one. The sample has 45,000 to 55,000 clones; under 95% are singletons. The V gene's germline CDR1 is SGHTA and CDR2 FQGNSA. The CDR3 consists of 16 residues. The V gene lost 4 bases and the J gene lost 0 bases, with 12 bases spanning the gap. V is TRBV7-2 and J is TRBJ2-2; no definite D call. This material consisted of CD8+ T cells from peripheral blood mononuclear cells, taken before pregnancy. The receptor's source is a female donor with multiple sclerosis, enrolled in a pregnancy study. The CDR3 loop reads CASSSPRFANTGELFF. The CDR3 nucleotides are TGTGCCAGCAGCTCCCCCAGGTTTGCGAACACCGGGGAGCTGTTTTTT.